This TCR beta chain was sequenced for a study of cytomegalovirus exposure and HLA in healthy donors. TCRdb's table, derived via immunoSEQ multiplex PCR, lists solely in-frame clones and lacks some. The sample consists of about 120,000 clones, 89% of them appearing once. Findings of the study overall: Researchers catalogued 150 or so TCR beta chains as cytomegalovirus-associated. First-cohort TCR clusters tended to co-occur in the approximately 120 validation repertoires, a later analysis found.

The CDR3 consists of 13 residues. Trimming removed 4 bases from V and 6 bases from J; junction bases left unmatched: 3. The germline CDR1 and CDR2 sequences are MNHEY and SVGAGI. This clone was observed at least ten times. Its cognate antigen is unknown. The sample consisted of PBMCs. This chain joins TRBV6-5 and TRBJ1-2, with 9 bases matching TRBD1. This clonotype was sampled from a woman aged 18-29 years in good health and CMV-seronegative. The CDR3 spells CASSLTGGDGYTF. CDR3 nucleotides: TGTGCCAGCAGTTTGACAGGGGGAGATGGCTACACCTTC.